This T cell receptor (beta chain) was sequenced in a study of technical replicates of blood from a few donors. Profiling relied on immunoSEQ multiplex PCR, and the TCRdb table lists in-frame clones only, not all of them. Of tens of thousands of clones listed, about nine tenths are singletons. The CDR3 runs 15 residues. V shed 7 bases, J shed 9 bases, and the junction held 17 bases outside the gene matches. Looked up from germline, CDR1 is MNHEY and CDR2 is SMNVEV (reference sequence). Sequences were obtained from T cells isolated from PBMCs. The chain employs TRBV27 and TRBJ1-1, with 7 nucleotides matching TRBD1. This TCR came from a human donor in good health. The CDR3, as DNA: TGTGCCAGCACTCCCAGGGGTACTCAGGGGGACAAAGCTTTCTTT. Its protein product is CASTPRGTQGDKAFF.